The 14 T cell receptor beta chains below all came from one sample that was sequenced in a study of beta chain features in type 1 diabetes. The authors reverse transcribed all of the isolated RNA, so sequencing captured expressed TCRB transcripts. Some clones are missing from TCRdb's copy, which holds only in-frame ones; the method was immunoSEQ multiplex PCR. The table lists 300,000 to 450,000 clones, around 13% of them singletons. Sequences were obtained from naive CD4+ T cells from blood. Receptors were obtained from a man aged 18 to 30 in good health.

The V call is TRBV9, the J call TRBJ2-2; TRBD2 matches 11 bases. The V segment lost 4 bases and the J segment 2 bases; nucleotides outside the gene matches: 4. The CDR3 length is 16 residues. Germline CDR1 reads SGDLS; CDR2 reads YYNGEE. The DNA for the CDR3 is TGTGCCAGCAGCACCGGGACTAGCGGAAACACCGGGGAGCTGTTTTTT. Translated: CASSTGTSGNTGELFF.

This clone was counted a few times. The V call is TRBV11-2, the J call TRBJ2-3; maybe TRBD1 (5 bases). This CDR3 region has 14 residues. Trimming removed 3 bases at V and 2 bases at J, with 9 bases between. The germline V gene encodes CDR1 SGHAT and CDR2 FQNNGV. This chain's CDR3 is CASSLGQSTDTQYF. CDR3 DNA: TGTGCCAGCAGCTTGGGGCAGTCCACAGATACGCAGTATTTT.

This clone was detected only a few times. The gene calls are TRBV9 and TRBJ2-1; TRBD2 agrees at 11 bases. Germline V lookup: CDR1 SGDLS, CDR2 YYNGEE. Trimming cost V 0 bases and J 8 bases; bases outside gene matches: 7. This CDR3 is 16 amino acids long. The CDR3 spells CASSVVLAGAPHEQFF. The CDR3 DNA is TGTGCCAGCAGCGTAGTACTAGCGGGAGCCCCCCATGAGCAGTTCTTC.

This clone turned up a few times. The chain carries TRBV28 and TRBJ2-7; 8 bases align to TRBD2. The V gene end was trimmed by 5 bases and the J gene end by 6 bases; junction bases not matched to a gene: 9. The CDR3 sequence is 14 residues long. CDR1 and CDR2 from the germline V gene are MDHEN and SYDVKM. The CDR3 DNA reads TGTGCCAGCAGTGCGCCGGGACTAGTAGGCGAGCAGTACTTC. It encodes CASSAPGLVGEQYF.

This clone occurred a few times. The chain carries TRBV30 and TRBJ2-2; D possibly corresponds to TRBD2 (7 bases). The CDR3 has 13 amino acids. Trimming removed 5 bases from V and 7 bases from J, with 14 bases in between. Per the germline V gene, CDR1 is GTSNPN and CDR2 is SVGIG (reference sequence). CDR3 sequence reads: CAWGRGRIGELFF. CDR3 sequence (DNA): TGTGCCTGGGGGAGGGGGAGGATCGGGGAGCTGTTTTTT.

This clone appeared a few times. The chain is built from TRBV30 and TRBJ2-1; TRBD2 matches 9 bases. V shed 0 bases, J shed 6 bases, and the junction held 9 bases outside the gene matches. The CDR3 is 16 residues long. Germline CDR1 GTSNPN, CDR2 SVGIG (reference sequence). In nucleotides, the CDR3 is TGTGCCTGGAGTGTCTATCGCGGGAGGGCCGGCAATGAGCAGTTCTTC. This sequence encodes CAWSVYRGRAGNEQFF.

The V gene is TRBV9, the J gene TRBJ1-1; tentative D call: TRBD1 (6 bases). The CDR3 runs 14 residues. Trimming cost V 4 bases and J 4 bases, with 14 bases left between them. Germline V gene lookup returns CDR1 SGDLS and CDR2 YYNGEE. The CDR3 is CASSLGQSSTEAFF. In nucleotides, the CDR3 is TGTGCCAGCAGCTTAGGACAGTCAAGCACTGAAGCTTTCTTT.

This clone was detected a few times. This chain uses TRBV5-1 with TRBJ2-2; 9 nucleotides line up with TRBD1. Germline CDR1 reads SGHRS; CDR2 reads YFSETQ. This CDR3 contains 17 residues. Trimming at V came to 4 bases and at J to 4 bases, leaving 11 bases not matched to a gene. This CDR3 reads CASSDTGTGIFTGELFF. The CDR3 nucleotides are TGCGCCAGCAGCGATACCGGGACAGGGATTTTCACCGGGGAGCTGTTTTTT.

A few counts support this clone. V and J are TRBV5-4 and TRBJ1-6; 7 bases fit TRBD1. V dropped 4 bases and J dropped 7; count of bases not matched to a gene: 5. The germline V gene has CDR1 SGHNT and CDR2 YYREEE (reference sequence). The CDR3 has 14 residues. Here the CDR3 DNA reads TGTGCCAGCAGCCTGACCAGGGGGAATTCACCCCTCCACTTT. Protein product: CASSLTRGNSPLHF.

This clone was counted a few times. The chain carries TRBV28 and TRBJ2-4; 13 bases agree with TRBD2. The germline V gene has CDR1 MDHEN and CDR2 SYDVKM. The CDR3 is made up of 16 amino acids. Germline trimming cut 7 bases from V and 6 bases from J; bases unmatched to any gene: 9. CDR3 residues: CASMVLAGGPGNIQYF. CDR3 DNA: TGTGCCAGCATGGTACTAGCGGGAGGGCCGGGAAACATTCAGTACTTC.

This rearrangement joins TRBV7-2 to TRBJ2-1, with 14 bases that match TRBD2. Per the germline V gene, CDR1 is SGHTA and CDR2 is FQGNSA. Losses at the gene ends were 4 bases for V and 9 bases for J; bases not matched to a gene: 8. This CDR3 has 16 amino acids. The DNA for the CDR3 is TGTGCCAGCAGCTCCGCGACTAGCGGGAGGGCTACTGAGCAGTTCTTC. Translating it yields CASSSATSGRATEQFF.

V is TRBV30 and J is TRBJ2-2, with 8 bases aligning to TRBD1. The CDR3 length is 15 residues. Germline CDR1 and CDR2: GTSNPN and SVGIG (reference sequence). The J segment lost 5 bases and the V segment lost 4 bases, leaving 9 bases of the junction unmatched. In DNA form, the CDR3 reads TGTGCCTGGAAGGGTTTCAGGGGGCGGACCGGGGAGCTGTTTTTT. It encodes CAWKGFRGRTGELFF.

This clone has only a few counts. This chain uses TRBV2 with TRBJ1-2, with D unresolved. This CDR3 region has 15 residues. Germline CDR1 SNHLY, CDR2 FYNNEI. Trimming took 4 bases from V and 5 from J, leaving 17 bases between them. CDR3 nucleotides: TGTGCCAGCAGTGCAGGACTGACGTTAGGGTATGGCTACACCTTC. This codes for CASSAGLTLGYGYTF.

The genes are TRBV28 and TRBJ2-7; TRBD1 agrees at 7 bases. This CDR3 contains 13 residues. CDR1 and CDR2 (germline): MDHEN, SYDVKM. The J segment lost 5 bases and the V segment lost 4 bases, leaving 5 bases of the junction unmatched. CDR3 in amino acids: CASSSTGFDEQYF. The CDR3 nucleotides read TGTGCCAGCAGTTCGACAGGGTTCGACGAGCAGTACTTC.